A single sample is the source of the 4 T cell receptor beta chains below, sequenced in a study of blood T cell repertoires in COVID-19. The data were produced by immunoSEQ multiplex PCR, yet TCRdb's version contains in-frame clones alone and is incomplete. The sample shows some 200,000 clones, 87% of them seen only once. Material for sequencing was peripheral blood. All receptors come from a man aged 55 to 70 with active or convalescent COVID-19.

The J gene is TRBJ1-5, the V gene TRBV13; TRBD1 matches 9 bases. The CDR3 contains 18 residues. V was pared by 4 bases and J by 2 bases, with 12 bases of the junction left unmatched. CDR1 and CDR2 from the germline V gene are PRHDT and FYEKMQ (reference sequence). CDR3: CASSSPGQGPGGNQPQHF. The CDR3 DNA is TGTGCCAGCAGCTCCCCGGGACAGGGACCGGGGGGCAATCAGCCCCAGCATTTT.

The chain employs TRBV27 and TRBJ1-1; 7 nucleotides agree with TRBD1. V lost 7 bases and J lost 4; bases outside the gene matches: 12. Germline CDR1 reads MNHEY; CDR2 reads SMNVEV (reference sequence). The CDR3 is 15 residues long. The chain's CDR3 is CASKGAGSSGTEAFF. Here the CDR3 DNA reads TGTGCCAGCAAGGGGGCAGGGAGTTCGGGCACTGAAGCTTTCTTT.

This chain connects TRBV2 to TRBJ1-1; possible D gene TRBD1, 5 bases. This CDR3 comprises 13 residues. The V gene lost 7 bases and the J gene lost 6 bases, with 15 bases spanning the gap. Germline CDR1 is SNHLY and CDR2 is FYNNEI. The CDR3 coding sequence is TGTGCCAGCAACGAAGGAGAAGGGGCTGAAGCTTTCTTT. This sequence encodes CASNEGEGAEAFF.

This sequence joins TRBV5-1 and TRBJ1-5, with D possibly being TRBD1 (5 bases). This CDR3 is built from 14 residues. Germline assignment: CDR1 SGHRS and CDR2 YFSETQ. The germline V and J ends were trimmed by 4 bases and 7 bases, with 15 bases remaining between them. This CDR3 reads CASSPGVVGQPQHF. The CDR3 bases are TGCGCCAGCAGCCCGGGGGTGGTAGGCCAGCCCCAGCATTTT.